Shown below are 18 T cell receptor beta chains from a single sample sequenced in a study of blood T cell repertoires in COVID-19. The method was immunoSEQ multiplex PCR; TCRdb's version includes in-frame clones alone and lacks a portion of them. The profile covers around 300,000 clones, with around nine tenths appearing a single time and 1.5% to 2% taken by the ten largest. What was sequenced was PBMCs or T cells enriched from blood (not recorded which). These receptors all stem from a woman aged 40 to 49 who had recovered from COVID-19.

V gene TRBV9 combines with J gene TRBJ2-1, with 10 bases lining up with TRBD2. From germline, CDR1 is SGDLS and CDR2 YYNGEE. CDR3 length: 15 residues. The V segment lost 2 bases and the J segment 8 bases; nucleotides outside the gene matches: 7. CDR3 protein: CASSVLAGGKDEQFF. CDR3 bases: TGTGCCAGCAGCGTGTTAGCGGGAGGTAAGGATGAGCAGTTCTTC.

The V call is TRBV19, the J call TRBJ2-7; unclear D gene. The V and J ends lost 1 base and 2 bases respectively, with 15 bases between them. The CDR3 loop spans 16 amino acids. Germline CDR1 and CDR2: LNHDA and SQIVND (reference sequence). The CDR3 sequence is CASSIGPVLIPYEQYF. The DNA of the CDR3 is TGTGCCAGTAGTATAGGCCCGGTTCTCATCCCCTACGAGCAGTACTTC.

This rearrangement joins TRBV6-5 to TRBJ2-4; D possibly corresponds to TRBD1 (6 bases). V gave up 4 bases and J gave up 2 bases, with 12 bases separating them. CDR3 size: 15 residues. From germline, CDR1 is MNHEY and CDR2 SVGAGI. CDR3 in amino acids: CASSWGRGTKNIQYF. CDR3 nucleotide sequence: TGTGCCAGCAGTTGGGGTAGGGGGACCAAAAACATTCAGTACTTC.

This rearrangement joins TRBV3-1 (or the pseudogene TRBV3-2) to TRBJ2-5; maybe TRBD2 (5 bases). This CDR3 contains 14 residues. Germline loops: CDR1 LGHDT, CDR2 YNNKEL (reference sequence). V gave up 3 bases and J gave up 5 bases, with 13 bases separating them. CDR3 region: CASSHRTGSETQYF. CDR3 nucleotides: TGTGCCAGCAGCCACCGAACGGGATCGGAGACCCAGTACTTC.

The chain uses TRBV4-3 and TRBJ1-1, with D hard to call. This CDR3 contains 15 residues. Trimming removed 1 base from V and 0 bases from J, with 9 bases in between. Germline assignment: CDR1 LGHNA and CDR2 YSLEER. The CDR3 is CASSQGTSLNTEAFF. The CDR3 nucleotides are TGCGCCAGCAGCCAAGGTACGAGTTTGAACACTGAAGCTTTCTTT.

This chain connects TRBV2 to TRBJ2-7; D may be TRBD2 (6 bases). Germline V lookup: CDR1 SNHLY, CDR2 FYNNEI. The V end was cut by 2 bases, the J end by 3 bases, with 20 bases between. CDR3 length: 17 amino acids. CDR3 in amino acids: CASSERRVGGGNYEQYF. The CDR3 DNA reads as TGTGCCAGCAGTGAAAGGAGAGTCGGGGGAGGAAACTACGAGCAGTACTTC.

V gene TRBV11-2 combines with J gene TRBJ2-7; 13 bases are a match to TRBD2. Looked up from germline, CDR1 is SGHAT and CDR2 is FQNNGV. V lost 5 bases, J lost 4 bases, and 8 bases stayed unmatched. The CDR3 has 16 amino acids. CDR3 bases: TGTGCCAGCAGCACCCGGACTAGCGGGGGTGTATACGAGCAGTACTTC. It codes for CASSTRTSGGVYEQYF.

The V and J genes are TRBV20-1 and TRBJ2-7, with 8 bases identical to TRBD2. This CDR3 is 17 amino acids long. Trimming cost V 3 bases and J 1 base; bases outside gene matches: 14. Per germline, CDR1 DFQATT and CDR2 SNEGSKA (reference sequence). The DNA of the CDR3 is TGCAGTGCTAGTCCCCCGGACACTAGCGGTTTTTCCTACGAGCAGTACTTC. This translates into CSASPPDTSGFSYEQYF.

The chain has TRBV7-2 and TRBJ2-3; 8 nucleotides line up with TRBD2. The CDR3 is 17 amino acids. The V and J ends lost 4 bases and 6 bases, in that order; junction bases with no gene match: 15. Germline CDR1 and CDR2: SGHTA and FQGNSA. CDR3 bases: TGTGCCAGCAGCTCGACTCCTGGACTAGCAGGGATCGATACGCAGTATTTT. This codes for CASSSTPGLAGIDTQYF. Supplemented by reference TRBV7-2 and TRBJ2-3, the full variable domain reads GAGVSQSPSNKVTEKGKDVELRCDPISGHTALYWYRQSLGQGLEFLIYFQGNSAPDKSGLPSDRFSAERTGGSVSTLTIQRTQQEDSAVYLCASSSTPGLAGIDTQYFGPGTRLTVL.

The chain has TRBV19 and TRBJ1-3; a weak D match, TRBD1 (5 bases). V was pared by 4 bases and J by 1 base, with 11 bases between. The length of the CDR3 is 15 residues. Germline values: CDR1 LNHDA, CDR2 SQIVND (reference sequence). This CDR3 is CASSSGTASGNTIYF. As DNA, the CDR3 is TGTGCCAGTAGTAGCGGGACGGCATCTGGAAACACCATATATTTT.

This chain uses TRBV6-1 with TRBJ2-2, with TRBD1 identical over 8 bases. Germline CDR1 is MNHNS and CDR2 is SASEGT. The J segment lost 6 bases and the V segment lost 0 bases, leaving 6 bases of the junction unmatched. The CDR3 runs to 16 residues. CDR3: CASSEATGAFSGELFF. The CDR3 coding sequence is TGTGCCAGCAGTGAAGCGACAGGGGCCTTCTCCGGGGAGCTGTTTTTT.

CDR3 in DNA: TGTGCCAGCAGCGGATTGGGGCAGTCCTACAATGAGCAGTTCTTC. Protein sequence: CASSGLGQSYNEQFF. The rearrangement links TRBV9 to TRBJ2-1; a possible D gene is TRBD1 (5 bases). This CDR3 is built from 15 residues. The V gene's germline CDR1 is SGDLS and CDR2 YYNGEE. Trimming removed 3 bases at V and 1 base at J, with 11 bases between. The full variable domain, in which reference TRBV9 and TRBJ2-1 provide the parts outside the CDR3, is DSGVTQTPKHLITATGQRVTLRCSPRSGDLSVYWYQQSLDQGLQFLIQYYNGEERAKGNILERFSAQQFPDLHSELNLSSLELGDSALYFCASSGLGQSYNEQFFGPGTRLTVL.

The chain carries TRBV2 and TRBJ2-2; D unclear. The CDR3 runs 15 residues. The germline V gene encodes CDR1 SNHLY and CDR2 FYNNEI. Trimming left V 5 bases short and J 1 base short, with 11 bases between. CDR3 coding DNA: TGTGCCAGCAGTTTAGACACTCGGAACACCGGGGAGCTGTTTTTT. Translation gives CASSLDTRNTGELFF.

The V call is TRBV3-1 (or the pseudogene TRBV3-2), the J call TRBJ1-1; D might be TRBD1 (6 bases). Germline-derived CDR1 and CDR2 are LGHDT and YNNKEL (reference sequence). Trimming cost V 0 bases and J 1 base, with 9 bases left between them. There are 15 residues in the CDR3. CDR3 nucleotides: TGTGCCAGCAGCCAAGATGGGGGCACGAACACTGAAGCTTTCTTT. Residues: CASSQDGGTNTEAFF.

V and J are TRBV3-1 (or the pseudogene TRBV3-2) and TRBJ1-2; a possible D gene is TRBD1 (5 bases). The CDR3 is 13 residues long. V was pared by 4 bases and J by 7 bases, with 13 bases between. Germline assignment: CDR1 LGHDT and CDR2 YNNKEL (reference sequence). The chain's CDR3 is CASSPAGEVGYTF. CDR3 sequence (DNA): TGTGCCAGCAGCCCTGCGGGGGAAGTTGGCTACACCTTC.

This clone appeared once. The chain joins TRBV12-3 or TRBV12-4 to TRBJ1-2, with a weak D call TRBD1 (5 bases). This CDR3 is built from 13 residues. The V gene lost 5 bases and the J gene lost 4 bases, with 11 bases spanning the gap. The CDR3 here is CASSPPDIYGYTF. The CDR3 DNA follows: TGTGCCAGCAGTCCTCCGGACATCTATGGCTACACCTTC.

The chain links TRBV30 to TRBJ1-2; TRBD1 matches 7 bases. Germline V gene data show CDR1 as GTSNPN and CDR2 as SVGIG (reference sequence). Losses at the gene ends were 6 bases for V and 6 bases for J; bases not matched to a gene: 10. The CDR3 spans 13 residues. CDR3 DNA sequence: TGTGCCTGCGCCCAAGGGGGCGGTGATGGCTACACCTTC. Protein: CACAQGGGDGYTF. The full variable domain, in which reference TRBV30 and TRBJ1-2 provide the parts outside the CDR3, is SQTIHQWPATLVQPVGSPLSLECTVEGTSNPNLYWYRQAAGRGLQLLFYSVGIGQISSEVPQNLSASRPQDRQFILSSKKLLLSDSGFYLCACAQGGGDGYTFGSGTRLTVV.

V and J are TRBV7-2 and TRBJ2-7, with 10 bases fitting TRBD1. The CDR3 runs 14 residues. The V gene end was trimmed by 5 bases and the J gene end by 4 bases; junction bases not matched to a gene: 5. Germline-derived CDR1 and CDR2 are SGHTA and FQGNSA. The CDR3 reads CASSARTGGYEQYF. CDR3 nucleotide sequence: TGTGCCAGCAGCGCACGGACAGGGGGGTACGAGCAGTACTTC.